The following is a T cell receptor (beta chain) sequence with its context. The second PCR ran about 6 to 12 cycles with a sample-barcoded 5' primer and J-beta primers. TCRdb itself ran the 5' RACE reads through MiXCR, one entry per CDR3 protein. Of over 600,000 distinct CDR3 sequences in the sample, roughly 50% were seen once. The data belong to a study of blood T cells in healthy people across ages. Trimming cost V 3 bases and J 3 bases, with 8 bases left between them. The CDR3 length is 12 residues. In germline, CDR1 is SQVTM, CDR2 ANQGSEA. What was sequenced was blood. This rearrangement joins TRBV29-1 to TRBJ1-1; possibly TRBD1 for D (5 bases). The source of this sequence is a man aged 40-49 years in good health. The CDR3 protein is CSVDREDTEAFF. The CDR3 bases are TGCAGCGTTGACAGGGAAGACACTGAAGCTTTCTTT.